These 9 T cell receptor beta chains share one sample of origin, sequenced in a study of blood T cell repertoires in COVID-19. The assay was immunoSEQ multiplex PCR, and TCRdb's table has in-frame clones only and misses some. The sample records about 210,000 clones, approximately 82% being singletons. The sequencing sample was made of peripheral blood. All receptors derive from a man aged 45-65 years with active or convalescent COVID-19.

The chain is built from TRBV15 and TRBJ1-2; TRBD1 aligns across 8 bases. V lost 0 bases, J lost 12 bases, and 6 bases stayed unmatched. Per the germline V gene, CDR1 is LNHNV and CDR2 is YYDKDF (reference sequence). This CDR3 region has 13 residues. The CDR3 sequence is CATSRDRQGSNTF. The CDR3 nucleotides read TGTGCCACCAGCAGAGACCGACAGGGGAGTAACACCTTC.

The chain combines TRBV9 with TRBJ2-1, with a tentative D call TRBD1 (5 bases). Looked up from germline, CDR1 is SGDLS and CDR2 is YYNGEE. V lost 0 bases and J 10 bases, leaving 11 bases between the germline ends. The CDR3 runs 13 residues. CDR3 in DNA: TGTGCCAGCAGCGTAGTCCCTAGACAGGAGCAGTTCTTC. Translation: CASSVVPRQEQFF.

In its sample, this clone was seen once. The chain combines TRBV5-1 with TRBJ2-3; 7 bases line up with TRBD2. The J segment lost 2 bases and the V segment lost 4 bases, leaving 13 bases of the junction unmatched. The CDR3 is 17 residues long. CDR1 SGHRS and CDR2 YFSETQ come from the germline V gene. CDR3: CASSLLGSGAATDTQYF. The CDR3 DNA sequence: TGCGCCAGCAGCCTCCTTGGGAGCGGGGCAGCCACAGATACGCAGTATTTT.

A note on this clone: A junction boundary mismatches the germline segment, possibly from a read error. The chain has TRBV7-7 and TRBJ2-7; possible D gene TRBD2, 5 bases. CDR1 and CDR2 (germline): SSHAT, FNYEAQ (reference sequence). This CDR3 spans 13 amino acids. This CDR3 reads CASSLRRDYEQYF. DNA of the CDR3: TGTGCTAGCAGCCTCAGACGGGACTACGAGCAGTACTTC.

The genes are TRBV15 and TRBJ2-2, with 8 bases aligning to TRBD2. The CDR3 runs to 14 residues. The J segment lost 4 bases and the V segment lost 4 bases, leaving 2 bases of the junction unmatched. Germline V lookup: CDR1 LNHNV, CDR2 YYDKDF (reference sequence). The DNA for the CDR3 is TGTGCCACCAGCACCCGGGGGGGCACCGGGGAGCTGTTTTTT. Translated, it gives CATSTRGGTGELFF.

The chain links TRBV28 to TRBJ1-2; maybe TRBD1 (6 bases). Trimming pared 4 bases from V and 4 bases from J, leaving 13 bases between. CDR1 and CDR2 (germline): MDHEN, SYDVKM. This CDR3 is 14 amino acids long. The DNA of the CDR3 is TGTGCCAGCAGTTCACAGGGATTAGTCTATGGCTACACCTTC. Protein: CASSSQGLVYGYTF.

This chain links TRBV21-1 with TRBJ2-7; the D segment call TRBD1 is taken from the table without a DNA check. TRBV21-1 corresponds to a pseudogene. This CDR3 is 16 amino acids long. As DNA, the CDR3 is TGTGCCAGCAGCAATAACAGAATCCAAGGCGCCTACGAGCAGTACTTC. Protein: CASSNNRIQGAYEQYF.

This clone was seen once. The chain is built from TRBV27 and TRBJ1-2, with TRBD1 as a possible D gene (5 bases). The CDR3 runs to 16 residues. Germline CDR1 MNHEY, CDR2 SMNVEV (reference sequence). V was pared by 2 bases and J by 3 bases, with 16 bases between. CDR3 in amino acids: CASSLGSAGSHYGYTF. CDR3 nucleotide sequence: TGTGCCAGCAGTTTAGGTTCGGCAGGGTCACACTATGGCTACACCTTC.

The chain is built from TRBV15 and TRBJ1-1; 10 bases match TRBD1. This CDR3 is built from 16 residues. Looked up from germline, CDR1 is LNHNV and CDR2 is YYDKDF (reference sequence). V shed 0 bases, J shed 5 bases, and the junction held 6 bases outside the gene matches. As DNA, the CDR3 is TGTGCCACCAGCAGAGATACGGGGGACAGGGGAACTGAAGCTTTCTTT. This encodes CATSRDTGDRGTEAFF.